A single sample is the source of the 20 T cell receptor beta chains below, sequenced in a study of cytomegalovirus exposure and HLA in healthy donors. PCR was performed using 60 Vbeta and 13 Jbeta primers. Produced via immunoSEQ multiplex PCR; TCRdb's table is partial and in-frame only. The sample gives 100,000 to 150,000 clones, approximately 8.8% of which show up once; less than 7% is in the top ten. Sample: PBMCs. The receptors derive from a man aged 40-49 years in good health and CMV-seronegative.

This chain links TRBV19 with TRBJ2-1; unclear D gene. The V end was cut by 1 base, the J end by 1 base, with 8 bases between. Germline assignment: CDR1 LNHDA and CDR2 SQIVND (reference sequence). The CDR3 is 15 residues long. CDR3 region: CASSIGDLSYNEQFF. CDR3 DNA sequence: TGTGCCAGTAGTATAGGCGACTTGTCCTACAATGAGCAGTTCTTC.

This clone was found a few times. V gene TRBV5-1 combines with J gene TRBJ2-7; unclear D gene. Trimming shortened V by 0 bases and J by 3 bases, and 16 bases separated the two germline ends. The CDR3 has 16 residues. Germline CDR1 and CDR2: SGHRS and YFSETQ. The CDR3 region is CASSLDAGTLDYEQYF. In DNA, the CDR3 is TGCGCCAGCAGCTTGGATGCAGGAACATTGGACTACGAGCAGTACTTC.

In its sample, this clone was seen a few times. The rearrangement links TRBV29-1 to TRBJ2-2; 9 bases line up with TRBD2. J gave up 2 bases and V 2 bases, and 6 bases lay outside the gene matches. This CDR3 comprises 16 residues. Germline V gives CDR1 SQVTM, CDR2 ANQGSEA. This CDR3 reads CSVEPAGGLNTGELFF. Written as DNA, the CDR3 is TGCAGCGTTGAACCAGCGGGGGGCCTTAACACCGGGGAGCTGTTTTTT.

The table lists this clone with a few counts. This chain joins TRBV7-8 and TRBJ1-5; D is ambiguous. Trimming stripped 1 base from V and 1 base from J, with 17 bases between. CDR3 length: 18 amino acids. Germline CDR1 and CDR2: SGHVS and FQNEAQ. CDR3 sequence: CASSLGGRGLMSNQPQHF. The CDR3 DNA is TGTGCCAGCAGCTTAGGAGGGAGAGGTTTAATGAGCAATCAGCCCCAGCATTTT.

This sequence joins TRBV7-8 and TRBJ1-6; the D is unclear. Trimming took 5 bases from V and 7 from J, leaving 15 bases between them. This CDR3 contains 15 residues. CDR1 and CDR2 (germline): SGHVS, FQNEAQ. DNA of the CDR3: TGTGCCAGCAGCAGACAAAGGACGGGGAATTCACCCCTCCACTTT. Its protein is CASSRQRTGNSPLHF. Filled out from reference TRBV7-8 and TRBJ1-6, the complete variable domain reads GAGVSQSPRYKVAKRGQDVALRCDPISGHVSLFWYQQALGQGPEFLTYFQNEAQLDKSGLPSDRFFAERPEGSVSTLKIQRTQQEDSAVYLCASSRQRTGNSPLHFGNGTRLTVT.

This clone has a handful of counts. The genes are TRBV30 and TRBJ2-7; D perhaps matches TRBD2 (5 bases). Between the trimmed V and J ends, which lost 3 bases and 5 bases, there was a span of 11 bases. Germline values: CDR1 GTSNPN, CDR2 SVGIG (reference sequence). The CDR3 spans 12 residues. The CDR3 DNA reads TGTGCCTGGAGCGGGATTAGGAACGAGCAGTACTTC. Its protein product is CAWSGIRNEQYF.

This clone came up many times. The J gene is TRBJ1-2, the V gene TRBV7-2; 7 bases map to TRBD1. J lost 0 bases, V lost 4 bases, and 5 bases had no gene match. The CDR3 totals 15 residues. Germline V gene sequence: CDR1 SGHTA, CDR2 FQGNSA. Here the CDR3 reads CASSSGQATNYGYTF. The CDR3 nucleotides are TGTGCCAGCAGCTCAGGACAGGCGACTAACTATGGCTACACCTTC.

The gene calls are TRBV19 and TRBJ1-5; TRBD1 might be the D (5 bases). The CDR3 consists of 14 residues. V was trimmed by 4 bases and J by 2 bases, leaving 9 bases between them. Looked up from germline, CDR1 is LNHDA and CDR2 is SQIVND (reference sequence). The DNA of the CDR3 is TGTGCCAGTAGTACCCAGGGCCGCAATCAGCCCCAGCATTTT. Its translation is CASSTQGRNQPQHF.

The rearrangement links TRBV4-1 to TRBJ1-5; D perhaps matches TRBD1 (5 bases). Deletions cut 0 bases from V and 2 bases from J, with 17 bases between. The CDR3 totals 18 residues. CDR1 and CDR2 from the germline V gene are MGHRA and YSYEKL. In nucleotides, the CDR3 is TGCGCCAGCAGCCAAGATGCCTCGGGTAGGGGCCGCAATCAGCCCCAGCATTTT. As protein: CASSQDASGRGRNQPQHF.

This sequence joins TRBV6-6 and TRBJ2-3; the D is unclear. The CDR3 extends over 13 amino acids. Deletions cut 2 bases from V and 4 bases from J, with 7 bases between. The germline CDR1 and CDR2 sequences are MNHNY and SVGAGI (reference sequence). CDR3 nucleotides: TGTGCCAGCAGTTACGAGTCCCCAGATACGCAGTATTTT. It translates to CASSYESPDTQYF.

The chain carries TRBV10-2 and TRBJ2-1, with D perhaps matching TRBD1 (5 bases). Germline V CDR1 and CDR2: WSHSY, SAAADI. The V gene lost 1 base and the J gene lost 7 bases, with 11 bases spanning the gap. The CDR3 sequence is 14 residues long. The CDR3 here is CASSEYIGENEQFF. The CDR3 DNA follows: TGCGCCAGCAGTGAGTATATAGGGGAAAATGAGCAGTTCTTC.

The V call is TRBV30, the J call TRBJ2-3, with 7 bases identical to TRBD1. Germline V gene sequence: CDR1 GTSNPN, CDR2 SVGIG (reference sequence). The CDR3 totals 13 residues. V lost 1 base to trimming and J lost 4 bases; unmatched junction nucleotides: 2. The CDR3 here is CAWSGTGPDTQYF. The DNA of the CDR3 is TGTGCCTGGAGTGGGACAGGCCCAGATACGCAGTATTTT.

The gene calls are TRBV2 and TRBJ1-2; D is perhaps TRBD1 (5 bases). In germline, CDR1 is SNHLY, CDR2 FYNNEI. This CDR3 contains 15 residues. V lost 1 base and J 0 bases, leaving 9 bases between the germline ends. The CDR3 reads CASSEVRTSNYGYTF. The CDR3 DNA is TGTGCCAGCAGTGAAGTTAGGACATCTAACTATGGCTACACCTTC.

The table lists this clone with a few counts. V and J are TRBV10-3 and TRBJ1-2; TRBD1 matches at 9 bases. Trimming at V came to 6 bases and at J to 6 bases, leaving 5 bases not matched to a gene. The CDR3 spans 13 residues. CDR1 is ENHRY and CDR2 is SYGVKD in the germline V gene. CDR3 in amino acids: CAISGTGSDGYTF. The CDR3 DNA reads TGTGCCATCAGCGGGACAGGGTCTGATGGCTACACCTTC.

V usage is TRBV6-1 and J usage is TRBJ2-7, with TRBD1 matching 7 bases. The CDR3 totals 13 residues. The ends lost 6 bases at V and 2 bases at J; junction bases unmatched: 4. Germline values: CDR1 MNHNS, CDR2 SASEGT. The CDR3 sequence is CASRVGTAYEQYF. For the CDR3, the DNA is TGTGCCAGCAGGGTTGGGACAGCCTACGAGCAGTACTTC.

V is TRBV2 and J is TRBJ1-1; D is ambiguous. The germline gives CDR1 SNHLY, CDR2 FYNNEI. The CDR3 length is 16 residues. The V end lost 11 bases, the J end lost 4 bases, and 26 bases lay between the germline ends. Written as DNA, the CDR3 is TGTGCCGCCCCCCCCACAGTCGGAGGGCAAGGCACTGAAGCTTTCTTT. Encoded protein: CAAPPTVGGQGTEAFF.

The gene calls are TRBV6-1 and TRBJ2-7, with 7 nucleotides matching TRBD1. Trimming cost V 6 bases and J 6 bases; bases outside gene matches: 8. CDR1 is MNHNS, CDR2 SASEGT, per germline. The CDR3 length is 13 residues. CDR3: CASSGERGREQYF. The CDR3 DNA sequence: TGTGCCAGCAGCGGGGAGAGGGGGCGCGAGCAGTACTTC.

This clone showed up just a few times. The rearrangement joins TRBV27 to TRBJ2-2, with 12 positions matching TRBD2. Germline CDR1 is MNHEY and CDR2 is SMNVEV (reference sequence). The CDR3 extends over 18 amino acids. With V trimmed by 7 bases and J by 5 bases, 14 bases remained unmatched. CDR3 amino acids: CASIQQPGLAGGTGELFF. In DNA form, the CDR3 reads TGTGCCAGCATTCAGCAGCCGGGACTAGCGGGCGGAACCGGGGAGCTGTTTTTT.

The rearrangement links TRBV30 to TRBJ1-2; no clear D gene. Germline CDR1 is GTSNPN and CDR2 is SVGIG (reference sequence). The CDR3 sequence is 11 residues long. Deletions cut 2 bases from V and 7 bases from J, with 8 bases between. The DNA for the CDR3 is TGTGCCTGGAGTCCCCTCGGTGGCTACACCTTC. Translated, it gives CAWSPLGGYTF.

This clone was picked up a small number of times. The chain has TRBV2 and TRBJ1-5; D remains ambiguous. The V end was cut by 6 bases, the J end by 5 bases, with 11 bases between. The CDR3 is 13 residues long. Germline CDR1 and CDR2: SNHLY and FYNNEI. The CDR3 is CASRRETHQPQHF. The CDR3 bases are TGTGCCAGCAGGAGGGAAACACATCAGCCCCAGCATTTT.